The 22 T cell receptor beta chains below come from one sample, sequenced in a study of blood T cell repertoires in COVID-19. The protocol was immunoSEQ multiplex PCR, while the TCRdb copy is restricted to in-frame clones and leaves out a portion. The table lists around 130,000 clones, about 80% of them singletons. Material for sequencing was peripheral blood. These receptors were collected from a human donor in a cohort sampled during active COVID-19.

CDR3 nucleotides: TGTGCCAGCAGCTTGACGGCCGGGACAGGGGGGACCTCACCCCTCCACTTT. Translating it yields CASSLTAGTGGTSPLHF. The chain uses TRBV5-6 and TRBJ1-6; 11 bases are a match to TRBD1. From germline, CDR1 is SGHDT and CDR2 YYEEEE. V lost 1 base, J lost 10 bases, and 10 bases stayed unmatched. This CDR3 is built from 17 residues.

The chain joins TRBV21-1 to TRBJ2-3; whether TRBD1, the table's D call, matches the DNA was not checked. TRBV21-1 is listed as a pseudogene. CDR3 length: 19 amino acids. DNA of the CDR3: TGTGCCAGCAGCGATTCCCCGCGGGACAGGCACTTTACCACAGATACGCAGTATTTT. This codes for CASSDSPRDRHFTTDTQYF.

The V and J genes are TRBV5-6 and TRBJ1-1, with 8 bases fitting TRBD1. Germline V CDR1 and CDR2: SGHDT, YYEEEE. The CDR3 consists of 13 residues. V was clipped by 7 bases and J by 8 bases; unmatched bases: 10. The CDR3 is CASCAGGLGEAFF. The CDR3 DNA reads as TGTGCCAGCTGCGCAGGGGGCCTTGGGGAAGCTTTCTTT.

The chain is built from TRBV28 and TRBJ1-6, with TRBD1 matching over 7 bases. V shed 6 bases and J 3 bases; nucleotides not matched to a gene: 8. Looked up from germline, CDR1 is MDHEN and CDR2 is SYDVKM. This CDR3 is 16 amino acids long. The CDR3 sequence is CASRTPGTDYNSPLHF. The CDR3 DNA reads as TGTGCCAGCAGAACTCCCGGGACAGACTATAATTCACCCCTCCACTTT.

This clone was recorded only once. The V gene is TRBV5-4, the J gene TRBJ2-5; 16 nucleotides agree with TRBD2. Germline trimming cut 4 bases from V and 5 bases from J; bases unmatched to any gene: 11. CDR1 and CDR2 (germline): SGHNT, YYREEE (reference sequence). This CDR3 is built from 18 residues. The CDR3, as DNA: TGTGCCAGCAGCCCCCGGGGACTAGCGGGGGGGCTGCGCGAGACCCAGTACTTC. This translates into CASSPRGLAGGLRETQYF.

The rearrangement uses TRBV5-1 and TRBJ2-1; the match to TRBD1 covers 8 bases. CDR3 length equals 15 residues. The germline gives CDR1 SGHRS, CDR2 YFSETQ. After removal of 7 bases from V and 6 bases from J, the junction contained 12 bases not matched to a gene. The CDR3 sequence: CASGAVQGAGNEQFF. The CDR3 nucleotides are TGCGCCAGCGGGGCGGTCCAGGGGGCTGGCAATGAGCAGTTCTTC.

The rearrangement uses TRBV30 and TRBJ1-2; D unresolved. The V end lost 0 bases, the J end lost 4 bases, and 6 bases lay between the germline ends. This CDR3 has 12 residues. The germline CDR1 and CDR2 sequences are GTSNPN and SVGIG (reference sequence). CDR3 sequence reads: CAWSVLIYGYTF. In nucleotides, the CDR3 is TGTGCCTGGAGTGTACTGATCTATGGCTACACCTTC.

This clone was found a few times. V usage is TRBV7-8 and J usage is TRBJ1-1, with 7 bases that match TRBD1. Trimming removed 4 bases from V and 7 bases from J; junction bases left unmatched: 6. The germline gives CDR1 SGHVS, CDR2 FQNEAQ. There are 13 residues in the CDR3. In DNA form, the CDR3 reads TGTGCCAGCAGCTACCAACAGGGGCTTGAAGCTTTCTTT. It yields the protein CASSYQQGLEAFF.

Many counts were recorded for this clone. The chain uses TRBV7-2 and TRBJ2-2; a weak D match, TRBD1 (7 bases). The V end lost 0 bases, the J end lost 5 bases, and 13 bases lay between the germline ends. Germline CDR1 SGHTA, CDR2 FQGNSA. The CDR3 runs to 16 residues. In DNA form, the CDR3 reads TGTGCCAGCAGCTTAGCGGGTCAGGGGGGTACCGGGGAGCTGTTTTTT. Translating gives CASSLAGQGGTGELFF.

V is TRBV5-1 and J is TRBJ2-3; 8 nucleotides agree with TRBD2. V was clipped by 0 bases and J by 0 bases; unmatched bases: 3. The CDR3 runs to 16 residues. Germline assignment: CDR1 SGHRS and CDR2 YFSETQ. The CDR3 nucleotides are TGCGCCAGCAGCTTGGGAGGACTAGCCAGCACAGATACGCAGTATTTT. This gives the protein CASSLGGLASTDTQYF.

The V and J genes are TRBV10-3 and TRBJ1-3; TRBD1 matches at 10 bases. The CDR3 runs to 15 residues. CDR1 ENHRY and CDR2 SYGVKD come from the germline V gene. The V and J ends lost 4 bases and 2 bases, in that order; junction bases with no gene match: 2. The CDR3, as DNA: TGTGCCATCAGTGGACAGGGGGCGCCTGGAAACACCATATATTTT. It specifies CAISGQGAPGNTIYF.

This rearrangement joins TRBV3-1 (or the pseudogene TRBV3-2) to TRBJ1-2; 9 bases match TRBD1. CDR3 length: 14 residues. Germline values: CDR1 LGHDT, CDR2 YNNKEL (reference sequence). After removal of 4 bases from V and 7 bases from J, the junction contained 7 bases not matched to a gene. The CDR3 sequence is CASSPVEGQGGYTF. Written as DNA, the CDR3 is TGTGCCAGCAGCCCCGTCGAGGGACAGGGTGGCTACACCTTC.

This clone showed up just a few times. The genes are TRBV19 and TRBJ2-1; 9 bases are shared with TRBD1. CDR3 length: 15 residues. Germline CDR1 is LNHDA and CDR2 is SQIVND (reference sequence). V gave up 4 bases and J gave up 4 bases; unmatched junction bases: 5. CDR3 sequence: CASSTTGGNYNEQFF. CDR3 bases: TGTGCCAGTAGTACAACAGGGGGCAATTACAATGAGCAGTTCTTC.

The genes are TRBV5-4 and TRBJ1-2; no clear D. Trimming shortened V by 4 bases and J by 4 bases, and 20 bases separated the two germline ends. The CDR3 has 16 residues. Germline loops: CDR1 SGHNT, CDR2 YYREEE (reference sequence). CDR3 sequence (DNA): TGTGCCAGCAGCCAACCCGGTCGAGAATTCGGCTATGGCTACACCTTC. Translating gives CASSQPGREFGYGYTF.

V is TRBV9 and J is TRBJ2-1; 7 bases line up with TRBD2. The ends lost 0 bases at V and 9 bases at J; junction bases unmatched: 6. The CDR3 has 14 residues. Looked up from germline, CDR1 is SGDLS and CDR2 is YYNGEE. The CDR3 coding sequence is TGTGCCAGCAGCGTAGGCGGGCAGCGGGGTGAGCAGTTCTTC. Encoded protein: CASSVGGQRGEQFF. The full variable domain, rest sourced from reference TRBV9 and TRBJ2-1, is DSGVTQTPKHLITATGQRVTLRCSPRSGDLSVYWYQQSLDQGLQFLIQYYNGEERAKGNILERFSAQQFPDLHSELNLSSLELGDSALYFCASSVGGQRGEQFFGPGTRLTVL.

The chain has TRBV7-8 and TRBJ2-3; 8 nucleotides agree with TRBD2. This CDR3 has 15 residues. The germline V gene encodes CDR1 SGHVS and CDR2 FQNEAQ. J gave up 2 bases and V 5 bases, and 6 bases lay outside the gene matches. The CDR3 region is CASSHFSGATDTQYF. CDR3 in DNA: TGTGCCAGCAGCCACTTTAGCGGGGCCACAGATACGCAGTATTTT.

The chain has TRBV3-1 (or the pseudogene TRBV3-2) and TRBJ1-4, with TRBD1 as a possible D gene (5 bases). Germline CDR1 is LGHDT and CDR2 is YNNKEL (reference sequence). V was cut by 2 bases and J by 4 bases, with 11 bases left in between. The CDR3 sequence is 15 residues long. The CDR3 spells CASSQSDRLNEKLFF. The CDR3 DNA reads TGTGCCAGCAGCCAAAGCGACAGACTTAATGAAAAACTGTTTTTT.

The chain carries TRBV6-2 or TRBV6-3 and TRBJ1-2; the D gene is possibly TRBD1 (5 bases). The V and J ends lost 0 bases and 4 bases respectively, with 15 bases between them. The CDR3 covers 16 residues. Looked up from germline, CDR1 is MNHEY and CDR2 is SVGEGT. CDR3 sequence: CASSYSTRGGSYGYTF. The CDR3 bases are TGTGCCAGCAGTTACTCGACCCGCGGGGGGAGCTATGGCTACACCTTC.

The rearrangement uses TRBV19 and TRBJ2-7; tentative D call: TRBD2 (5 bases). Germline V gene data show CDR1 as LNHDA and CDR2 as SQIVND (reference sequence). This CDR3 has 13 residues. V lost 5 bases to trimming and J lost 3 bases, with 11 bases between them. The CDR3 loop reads CASSSREDYEQYF. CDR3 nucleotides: TGTGCCAGTAGTTCTCGGGAAGACTACGAGCAGTACTTC.

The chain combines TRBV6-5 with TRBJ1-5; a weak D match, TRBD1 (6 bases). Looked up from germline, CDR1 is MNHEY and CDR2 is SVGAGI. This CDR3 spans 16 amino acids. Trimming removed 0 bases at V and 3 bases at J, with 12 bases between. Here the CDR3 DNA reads TGTGCCAGCAGTTACTCCTACGGGGGGCACAATCAGCCCCAGCATTTT. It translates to CASSYSYGGHNQPQHF.

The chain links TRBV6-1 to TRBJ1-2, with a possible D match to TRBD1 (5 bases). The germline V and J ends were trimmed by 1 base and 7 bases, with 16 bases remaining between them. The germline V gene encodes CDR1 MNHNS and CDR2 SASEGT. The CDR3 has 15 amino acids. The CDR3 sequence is CASSEDTAGRGGYTF. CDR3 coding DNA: TGTGCCAGCAGTGAAGATACGGCAGGGAGGGGTGGCTACACCTTC.

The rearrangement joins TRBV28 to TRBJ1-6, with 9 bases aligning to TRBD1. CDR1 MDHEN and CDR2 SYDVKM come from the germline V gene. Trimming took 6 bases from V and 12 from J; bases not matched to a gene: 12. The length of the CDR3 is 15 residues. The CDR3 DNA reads TGTGCCAGCAGCTCGCCGGGACAGGGTCGGGGACCCCTCCACTTT. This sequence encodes CASSSPGQGRGPLHF.